These 7 T cell receptor beta chains share one sample of origin, sequenced in a study of identical twins. TCRdb ran MiXCR on the 5' RACE reads and lists one entry per CDR3 protein. Of some 200,000 distinct CDR3 sequences in the sample, 6.5% to 8.5% were seen once. This same sample was also taken into another study, of yellow fever vaccine responses in identical twins.

Sequencing input: memory (CD45RO+) T cells sorted from blood. These receptors originate from a woman aged 18-29 years in good health.

This clonotype came up a few times. This sequence joins TRBV5-1 and TRBJ1-2; tentatively, D is TRBD1 (6 bases). The CDR3 runs to 14 residues. The germline CDR1 and CDR2 sequences are SGHRS and YFSETQ. Trimming took 4 bases from V and 0 from J, leaving 10 bases between them. This CDR3 is CASSLRDTNYGYTF. CDR3 coding DNA: TGCGCCAGCAGCCTGCGGGACACTAACTATGGCTACACCTTC.

This clonotype was found a few times. The chain employs TRBV5-1 and TRBJ1-2; 8 bases map to TRBD1. Germline CDR1 and CDR2: SGHRS and YFSETQ. The junction had 6 bases not matched to a gene; V was cut back by 5 bases and J by 3 bases. There are 14 residues in the CDR3. This CDR3 reads CASSVTGQDYGYTF. DNA for the CDR3: TGCGCCAGCAGTGTTACGGGACAGGACTATGGCTACACCTTC.

This clonotype has a count of ten or more. The chain uses TRBV27 and TRBJ1-1; 8 positions match TRBD1. CDR1 and CDR2 from the germline V gene are MNHEY and SMNVEV (reference sequence). V lost 6 bases, J lost 1 base, and 4 bases stayed unmatched. This CDR3 spans 14 amino acids. In DNA, the CDR3 is TGTGCCAGCAGCCAGGGGGCTGAGAACACTGAAGCTTTCTTT. It encodes CASSQGAENTEAFF.

This clonotype was detected a few times. This sequence joins TRBV7-2 and TRBJ2-1; D not certain. The CDR3 is 13 residues long. V gave up 1 base and J gave up 9 bases, with 10 bases separating them. The germline V gene has CDR1 SGHTA and CDR2 FQGNSA. CDR3 DNA sequence: TGTGCCAGCAGCTTAGGGATGTGGAGTGAGCAGTTCTTC. Protein sequence: CASSLGMWSEQFF.

The table lists this clonotype with a few counts. The rearrangement uses TRBV7-9 and TRBJ1-6, with 10 bases matching TRBD1. Per germline, CDR1 SEHNR and CDR2 FQNEAQ (reference sequence). J gave up 8 bases and V 5 bases, and 3 bases lay outside the gene matches. The CDR3 extends over 14 amino acids. As DNA, the CDR3 is TGTGCCAGCAGCCGACAGGGGGCAGATTCACCCCTCCACTTT. This encodes CASSRQGADSPLHF.

In its sample, this clonotype was seen a few times. The chain couples TRBV6-1 to TRBJ2-7, with D tentatively TRBD1 (6 bases). CDR3 length: 15 amino acids. The germline CDR1 and CDR2 sequences are MNHNS and SASEGT. V was cut by 4 bases and J by 3 bases, with 16 bases left in between. CDR3 sequence reads: CASSGVGAWSYEQYF. The CDR3 bases are TGTGCCAGCAGTGGTGTGGGGGCTTGGAGCTACGAGCAGTACTTC.

To note about this clonotype: A much larger clonotype is one base distant, so this may be a read error. The chain employs TRBV5-5 and TRBJ2-5, with D perhaps assigned TRBD1 or TRBD2 (6 bases each). The CDR3 has 15 amino acids. Germline CDR1 reads SGHKS; CDR2 reads YYEKEE (reference sequence). With 2 bases removed from V and 7 bases from J, the gap between germline ends came to 18 bases. This CDR3 reads CASSFSGGIGGTQYF. The CDR3 DNA reads as TGTGCCAGCAGCTTTTCTGGGGGCATCGGGGGGACCCAGTACTTC.